These 25 T cell receptor beta chains were all obtained from the same sample, sequenced in a study of early stage breast cancer tumors. This table comes from immunoSEQ multiplex PCR, and its TCRdb copy is limited to in-frame clones, with some not included. The repertoire consists of approximately 20,000 clones, with about three quarters occurring once and the leading ten covering around 30%. Sequencing was carried out using blood. All receptors come from a person aged 60 to 70 with breast cancer.

This chain links TRBV15 with TRBJ1-4; TRBD1 is a possible D gene (6 bases). Germline CDR1 and CDR2: LNHNV and YYDKDF (reference sequence). The CDR3 sequence is 15 residues long. The germline V and J ends were trimmed by 0 bases and 8 bases, with 13 bases remaining between them. CDR3 in DNA: TGTGCCACCAGCAGAGATCGGGGGCTAGGAGAAAAACTGTTTTTT. It is translated as CATSRDRGLGEKLFF.

This chain joins TRBV15 and TRBJ2-5, with D maybe TRBD2 (6 bases). CDR1 is LNHNV, CDR2 YYDKDF, per germline (reference sequence). This CDR3 comprises 15 residues. V lost 1 base, J lost 1 base, and 10 bases lay in between. The CDR3 DNA follows: TGTGCCACCAGCAGAGGTTCAGCGGGCCAAGAGACCCAGTACTTC. Translation gives CATSRGSAGQETQYF.

The CDR3 nucleotides read TGCGCCAGCAGCCACAGGTCGCCCTACAATGAGCAGTTCTTC. Translated: CASSHRSPYNEQFF. V is TRBV4-1 and J is TRBJ2-1; no clear D gene. There are 14 residues in the CDR3. V was pared by 3 bases and J by 2 bases, with 8 bases between. Looked up from germline, CDR1 is MGHRA and CDR2 is YSYEKL.

This sequence joins TRBV11-2 and TRBJ2-2, with D possibly matching TRBD1 (5 bases). There are 15 residues in the CDR3. Trimming removed 0 bases from V and 6 bases from J, with 11 bases in between. CDR1 is SGHAT and CDR2 is FQNNGV in the germline V gene. In nucleotides, the CDR3 is TGTGCCAGCAGCTTAGACTTCACAGGCCCCGGGGAGCTGTTTTTT. Translated, it gives CASSLDFTGPGELFF. Looking up the rest from reference TRBV11-2 and TRBJ2-2 gives the full variable domain: EAGVAQSPRYKIIEKRQSVAFWCNPISGHATLYWYQQILGQGPKLLIQFQNNGVVDDSQLPKDRFSAERLKGVDSTLKIQPAKLEDSAVYLCASSLDFTGPGELFFGEGSRLTVL.

This chain joins TRBV6-4 and TRBJ1-2; D gene uncertain. Trimming took 2 bases from V and 4 from J, leaving 2 bases between them. Germline V gene data show CDR1 as MRHNA and CDR2 as SNTAGT. This CDR3 spans 11 amino acids. The CDR3: CASSDSYGYTF. As DNA, the CDR3 is TGTGCCAGCAGTGACAGCTATGGCTACACCTTC.

This clone was seen once. The V call is TRBV5-1, the J call TRBJ2-4, with TRBD2 as a possible D gene (5 bases). Trimming removed 0 bases from V and 0 bases from J, with 7 bases in between. Per germline, CDR1 SGHRS and CDR2 YFSETQ. The CDR3 contains 15 residues. This CDR3 is CASSLGGQAKNIQYF. In DNA form, the CDR3 reads TGCGCCAGCAGCTTGGGAGGGCAAGCCAAAAACATTCAGTACTTC. Full variable domain (missing parts from reference TRBV5-1 and TRBJ2-4): KAGVTQTPRYLIKTRGQQVTLSCSPISGHRSVSWYQQTPGQGLQFLFEYFSETQRNKGNFPGRFSGRQFSNSRSEMNVSTLELGDSALYLCASSLGGQAKNIQYFGAGTRLSVL.

The genes are TRBV5-5 and TRBJ2-5; either TRBD1 or TRBD2 may supply D (5 bases each). There are 14 residues in the CDR3. The germline gives CDR1 SGHKS, CDR2 YYEKEE (reference sequence). Between the trimmed V and J ends, which lost 4 bases and 3 bases, there was a span of 13 bases. The CDR3, as DNA: TGTGCCAGCAGCAGACGGGACGGAGAAGAGACCCAGTACTTC. Encoded protein: CASSRRDGEETQYF.

Details on this clone: In the same sample, other DNA sequences code for this CDR3. The rearrangement links TRBV5-1 to TRBJ1-5; D perhaps matches TRBD1 (6 bases). Germline CDR1 and CDR2: SGHRS and YFSETQ. Trimming pared 0 bases from V and 3 bases from J, leaving 10 bases between. CDR3 size: 15 residues. The CDR3 protein is CASSLDGQYNQPQHF. The CDR3 bases are TGCGCCAGCAGCTTGGACGGACAGTACAATCAGCCCCAGCATTTT.

This rearrangement joins TRBV30 to TRBJ1-3, with TRBD1 as a possible D gene (5 bases). Germline loops: CDR1 GTSNPN, CDR2 SVGIG (reference sequence). The V gene lost 0 bases and the J gene lost 0 bases, with 9 bases spanning the gap. The CDR3 sequence is 15 residues long. The CDR3 DNA reads TGTGCCTGGAGTGTCCCAGGGAGCTCTGGAAACACCATATATTTT. Residues: CAWSVPGSSGNTIYF. The full variable domain, completed using reference TRBV30 and TRBJ1-3, is SQTIHQWPATLVQPVGSPLSLECTVEGTSNPNLYWYRQAAGRGLQLLFYSVGIGQISSEVPQNLSASRPQDRQFILSSKKLLLSDSGFYLCAWSVPGSSGNTIYFGEGSWLTVV.

This sequence joins TRBV5-1 and TRBJ2-1, with D hard to call. Germline V CDR1 and CDR2: SGHRS, YFSETQ. The CDR3 extends over 15 amino acids. Deletions cut 4 bases from V and 3 bases from J, with 14 bases between. The CDR3 loop reads CASSQDPGYYNEQFF. The CDR3 DNA reads as TGCGCCAGCAGCCAGGATCCAGGTTACTACAATGAGCAGTTCTTC.

This chain links TRBV6-5 with TRBJ2-5; 7 positions match TRBD1. With 5 bases clipped from V and 5 bases from J, the junction kept 8 bases outside the gene matches. This CDR3 spans 14 amino acids. Germline values: CDR1 MNHEY, CDR2 SVGAGI. The CDR3 nucleotides read TGTGCCAGCAGTGTATTACAGGGGAAGGAGACCCAGTACTTC. Protein product: CASSVLQGKETQYF.

A few counts support this clone. The chain couples TRBV6-5 to TRBJ1-2; tentative D call: TRBD1 (6 bases). Germline V gives CDR1 MNHEY, CDR2 SVGAGI. This CDR3 spans 13 amino acids. V lost 7 bases to trimming and J lost 8 bases, with 17 bases between them. The DNA for the CDR3 is TGTGCCAGCACCGAAGGGGGGGCCCGAGGCTACACCTTC. This translates into CASTEGGARGYTF.

The chain has TRBV30 and TRBJ2-2; 7 positions agree with TRBD1. Germline V lookup: CDR1 GTSNPN, CDR2 SVGIG (reference sequence). The CDR3 runs 14 residues. Trimming removed 3 bases from V and 5 bases from J; junction bases left unmatched: 6. The CDR3 coding sequence is TGTGCCTGGAGGATGACAGGGTTGACCGGGGAGCTGTTTTTT. This translates into CAWRMTGLTGELFF.

V gene TRBV5-6 combines with J gene TRBJ2-2; tentatively, D is TRBD2 (6 bases). The CDR3 loop spans 15 amino acids. Germline lookup yields CDR1 SGHDT and CDR2 YYEEEE. Trimming cost V 3 bases and J 5 bases, with 14 bases left between them. The CDR3 sequence: CASSWPGLMTGELFF. The DNA for the CDR3 is TGTGCCAGCAGCTGGCCGGGACTGATGACCGGGGAGCTGTTTTTT.

This clone was seen only a few times. This chain joins TRBV15 and TRBJ2-1; no firm D call. Germline CDR1 LNHNV, CDR2 YYDKDF (reference sequence). Trimming cost V 7 bases and J 0 bases, with 16 bases left between them. The CDR3 is made up of 16 amino acids. CDR3 in amino acids: CATMSTDISSYNEQFF. In DNA form, the CDR3 reads TGTGCCACCATGAGTACCGACATCAGCTCCTACAATGAGCAGTTCTTC.

J is TRBJ2-2 and V is TRBV5-6; TRBD1 might be the D (5 bases). V dropped 2 bases and J dropped 0 bases, with 11 bases sitting between them. The CDR3 contains 16 residues. The V gene's germline CDR1 is SGHDT and CDR2 YYEEEE. The CDR3 nucleotides read TGTGCCAGCAGCTTATGGACAAACGCGAACACCGGGGAGCTGTTTTTT. Its protein product is CASSLWTNANTGELFF.

This clone appeared a single time. This chain links TRBV19 with TRBJ2-7, with TRBD2 matching over 8 bases. Germline V gene lookup returns CDR1 LNHDA and CDR2 SQIVND (reference sequence). V lost 1 base to trimming and J lost 3 bases; unmatched junction nucleotides: 5. The CDR3 is made up of 15 amino acids. The CDR3 region is CASSIGAGVVYEQYF. The CDR3 coding sequence is TGTGCCAGTAGTATAGGAGCGGGAGTAGTCTACGAGCAGTACTTC. Looking up the rest from reference TRBV19 and TRBJ2-7 gives the full variable domain: DGGITQSPKYLFRKEGQNVTLSCEQNLNHDAMYWYRQDPGQGLRLIYYSQIVNDFQKGDIAEGYSVSREKKESFPLTVTSAQKNPTAFYLCASSIGAGVVYEQYFGPGTRLTVT.

The J gene is TRBJ1-2, the V gene TRBV29-1; TRBD1 matches 8 bases. V was clipped by 3 bases and J by 4 bases; unmatched bases: 7. The CDR3 is 14 amino acids. CDR1 SQVTM and CDR2 ANQGSEA come from the germline V gene. CDR3 region: CSVEEGQGAYGYTF. The CDR3 region has the DNA TGCAGCGTTGAGGAAGGACAGGGCGCCTATGGCTACACCTTC.

V is TRBV7-9 and J is TRBJ1-2; 9 nucleotides line up with TRBD1. Germline CDR1 reads SEHNR; CDR2 reads FQNEAQ (reference sequence). The CDR3 spans 14 residues. V trimming: 6 bases; J trimming: 8 bases; junction bases outside the gene matches: 10. The CDR3 reads CASSPTGTGWGYTF. In DNA form, the CDR3 reads TGTGCCAGCAGTCCAACCGGGACAGGGTGGGGCTACACCTTC.

This chain joins TRBV7-9 and TRBJ1-1; tentatively, D is TRBD1 (5 bases). Germline V lookup: CDR1 SEHNR, CDR2 FQNEAQ (reference sequence). The CDR3 has 15 residues. V gave up 5 bases and J gave up 3 bases, with 16 bases separating them. The CDR3 sequence is CASSHGGGRYTEAFF. The CDR3 DNA reads TGTGCCAGCAGCCATGGGGGGGGGAGGTACACTGAAGCTTTCTTT.

The chain couples TRBV7-2 to TRBJ1-3; 7 bases agree with TRBD1. Germline CDR1 and CDR2: SGHTA and FQGNSA. V lost 5 bases, J lost 4 bases, and 5 bases stayed unmatched. The CDR3 is 14 amino acids. CDR3 in amino acids: CASSLTGVGNTIYF. The CDR3, as DNA: TGTGCCAGCAGCCTTACAGGGGTAGGAAACACCATATATTTT.

The chain joins TRBV30 to TRBJ1-2, with 8 bases identical to TRBD1. This CDR3 region has 13 residues. Germline values: CDR1 GTSNPN, CDR2 SVGIG (reference sequence). V lost 4 bases, J lost 7 bases, and 8 bases stayed unmatched. CDR3 DNA sequence: TGTGCCTGGACCTATCAGGGGGCCGGTGGCTACACCTTC. This sequence encodes CAWTYQGAGGYTF.

The chain is built from TRBV2 and TRBJ2-3; D may be TRBD1 or TRBD2 (5 bases each). V was cut by 6 bases and J by 2 bases, with 15 bases left in between. This CDR3 spans 15 amino acids. The V gene's germline CDR1 is SNHLY and CDR2 FYNNEI. The CDR3 coding sequence is TGTGCCAGCAGCTTTAGGGACCCAAACACAGATACGCAGTATTTT. Its protein product is CASSFRDPNTDTQYF.

The chain employs TRBV29-1 and TRBJ2-3, with 13 bases fitting TRBD2. From germline, CDR1 is SQVTM and CDR2 ANQGSEA. The CDR3 contains 14 residues. Germline trimming cut 6 bases from V and 4 bases from J; bases unmatched to any gene: 4. CDR3 loop: CSVPGLAGADTQYF. In DNA form, the CDR3 reads TGCAGCGTCCCCGGACTAGCGGGAGCAGATACGCAGTATTTT.

CDR3 in amino acids: CASRPGPANTEAFF. DNA of the CDR3: TGTGCCAGCAGACCGGGGCCGGCGAACACTGAAGCTTTCTTT. This chain links TRBV6-5 with TRBJ1-1, with D possibly matching TRBD1 (5 bases). CDR3 size: 14 residues. V was shortened by 6 bases and J by 1 base, with 12 bases between the two germline ends. The germline V gene has CDR1 MNHEY and CDR2 SVGAGI.